This TCR beta chain was identified in a study of CD8 T cells in Susac syndrome (dated by TCRdb to between 2017 and 2020). General notes on the study: Whether CD8+ T cell activation and differentiation in Susac syndrome was antigen driven was tested using repertoire sequencing.

The CDR3 runs 14 amino acids, cysteine and phenylalanine included. The read is trimmed to its CDR3 DNA, 42 bases read in frame from base 1. From a lookup of the germline V gene (reference sequence), CDR1 and CDR2 are LGHDT and YNNKEL. Deletion took 1 base off V and 3 bases off J, with a span of 7 bases between the germline ends. High-throughput TCR beta sequencing profiled peripheral blood CD8+ and CD4+ T cells from healthy donors, Susac syndrome patients and multiple sclerosis patients. Healthy donors were age- and sex-matched controls. Bulk CD8+ and CD4+ T cells were purified by magnetic negative isolation, while CD8+ TEMRA cells were enriched using FACS. Blood was drawn into EDTA tubes, processed within 24 hours, and PBMCs were isolated by density gradient centrifugation. PBMCs destined for TCR sequencing were cryopreserved in liquid nitrogen and later thawed in a 37 °C water bath. The sorted or isolated CD4+, CD8+ and CD8+ TEMRA cells had a purity of 90% or higher.

Study-wide findings and limitations: The TCR sequencing and HLA analysis was acknowledged to have included a relatively small number of individuals.

Regarding this clonotype: Its antigen is still unknown. Base quality data are lacking; no much larger clone is found one base away.

RNA was extracted with the RNeasy kit and about 0.5 to 1 ug was reverse transcribed using random hexamers. TCR beta CDR3 regions were amplified with the immunoSEQ multiplex PCR assay covering 54 Vbeta and 13 Jbeta segments. Bias from PCR amplification was corrected by using a synthetic template baseline for primer optimization and for computational correction. Concerning the study's data processing: Reads were annotated to V, D and J genes per IMGT and analyzed with immunoSEQ Analyzer, keeping only productive sequences. Clonality was computed as one minus Shannon entropy normalized by log2 of the number of productive unique sequences. For each patient and control, public and private clones were evaluated among the 100 most prevalent clones. Clones were defined as Susac-specific when absent from the healthy and MS cohorts, from over 950 published viral clones and from other ImmuneACCESS disease sequences. TCRdb took the public reads, trimmed them with fastp at Q25, ran MiXCR for clone calling and kept in-frame beta chains. Entries that share a CDR3 protein sequence are merged under the most common genes and DNA. For this entry, the V and J calls and clone size follow TCRdb and not the study's own pipeline. The sample contains 130,000 to 150,000 distinct CDR3 sequences, around 94% of them found a single time. Over 0.07% of the sample belongs to the ten largest clones.

The sequenced sample was CD4+ T cells from PBMCs. The receptor chain draws on TRBV3-1 and TRBJ1-5; tentative D gene TRBD1, with 6 bases matching. The source of this sequence is a human donor in good health. The nucleotides are TGTGCCAGCAGCCAAGCAGGGGCCAATCAGCCCCAGCATTTT. This sequence encodes CASSQAGANQPQHF.